These 21 T cell receptor beta chains were all obtained from the same sample, sequenced in a study of blood T cell repertoires in COVID-19. Sequenced by immunoSEQ multiplex PCR; TCRdb stores in-frame clones only, minus some. The sample has more than 85,000 clones, around 80% seen once. Sample: peripheral blood. The source of these receptors is a human donor in a cohort sampled during active or convalescent COVID-19.

This clone came up once. The rearrangement links TRBV12-5 to TRBJ1-2, with D tentatively TRBD1 (5 bases). The CDR3 is 13 residues long. The V end lost 3 bases, the J end lost 6 bases, and 11 bases lay between the germline ends. Germline V gene data show CDR1 as LGHNT and CDR2 as FRNRAP. The CDR3 is CASGFSGYDGYTF. In nucleotides, the CDR3 is TGTGCTAGTGGTTTCTCAGGGTACGATGGCTACACCTTC. Filled out from reference TRBV12-5 and TRBJ1-2, the complete variable domain reads DARVTQTPRHKVTEMGQEVTMRCQPILGHNTVFWYRQTMMQGLELLAYFRNRAPLDDSGMPKDRFSAEMPDATLATLKIQPSEPRDSAVYFCASGFSGYDGYTFGSGTRLTVV.

The rearrangement joins TRBV10-2 to TRBJ2-2, with 13 bases aligning to TRBD2. The CDR3 consists of 15 residues. J gave up 6 bases and V 7 bases, and 5 bases lay outside the gene matches. Germline CDR1 and CDR2: WSHSY and SAAADI. In DNA form, the CDR3 reads TGCGCCAGCACCAGGACTAGCGGGAGTTCCGGGGAGCTGTTTTTT. This sequence encodes CASTRTSGSSGELFF.

CDR3 DNA: TGTGCCAGCAGCACCCGCCAGGGAATCTATGGCTACACCTTC. The encoded protein is CASSTRQGIYGYTF. The V call is TRBV7-8, the J call TRBJ1-2; a possible D gene is TRBD1 (5 bases). Germline V lookup: CDR1 SGHVS, CDR2 FQNEAQ. V was clipped by 5 bases and J by 4 bases, with 14 bases between them. CDR3 length equals 14 residues.

This chain uses TRBV5-5 with TRBJ1-4; 7 nucleotides agree with TRBD1. The V and J ends lost 4 bases and 4 bases, in that order; junction bases with no gene match: 4. The CDR3 sequence is 14 residues long. Germline V gives CDR1 SGHKS, CDR2 YYEKEE (reference sequence). The DNA for the CDR3 is TGTGCCAGCAGCCCGGGACAGATTAATGAAAAACTGTTTTTT. This encodes CASSPGQINEKLFF.

This rearrangement joins TRBV7-2 to TRBJ1-1; D remains unclear. This CDR3 has 14 residues. V was cut by 5 bases and J by 5 bases, with 15 bases left in between. Germline V gene lookup returns CDR1 SGHTA and CDR2 FQGNSA. This chain's CDR3 is CASSKSGIGTEAFF. The CDR3 DNA reads as TGTGCCAGCAGCAAATCGGGGATTGGGACTGAAGCTTTCTTT. The whole variable domain, filled in from reference TRBV7-2 and TRBJ1-1, reads GAGVSQSPSNKVTEKGKDVELRCDPISGHTALYWYRQSLGQGLEFLIYFQGNSAPDKSGLPSDRFSAERTGGSVSTLTIQRTQQEDSAVYLCASSKSGIGTEAFFGQGTRLTVV.

The CDR3 nucleotides are TGTGCCAGCAGCGAGTCGACAGGGTATGGCTACACCTTC. It codes for CASSESTGYGYTF. The genes are TRBV7-2 and TRBJ1-2, with 7 bases matching TRBD1. Germline CDR1 and CDR2: SGHTA and FQGNSA. Trimming cost V 5 bases and J 5 bases; bases outside gene matches: 5. This CDR3 has 13 amino acids.

This clone showed up just a few times. At one end the junction does not follow the germline gene, possibly because of a read error. The genes are TRBV7-7 and TRBJ2-7; 10 nucleotides agree with TRBD2. Germline assignment: CDR1 SSHAT and CDR2 FNYEAQ (reference sequence). The CDR3 contains 15 residues. The CDR3 here is CASSLRAGGPHEQYF. DNA of the CDR3: TGTGCTAGCAGCTTAAGAGCGGGAGGGCCTCACGAGCAGTACTTC.

V gene TRBV7-2 combines with J gene TRBJ1-2, with a weak D call TRBD1 (6 bases). The V end lost 5 bases, the J end lost 0 bases, and 22 bases lay between the germline ends. Germline loops: CDR1 SGHTA, CDR2 FQGNSA. The length of the CDR3 is 18 residues. The CDR3 here is CASSTPIRGAGANYGYTF. In DNA form, the CDR3 reads TGTGCCAGCAGCACCCCCATCCGGGGGGCGGGTGCTAACTATGGCTACACCTTC.

J is TRBJ1-1 and V is TRBV11-3, with a possible D match to TRBD1 (5 bases). The CDR3 length is 14 residues. V lost 0 bases to trimming and J lost 6 bases, with 11 bases between them. Germline loops: CDR1 SGHNT, CDR2 YENEEA. The CDR3 region has the DNA TGTGCCAGCAGCTTAGATCACGGGGGTTCTGAAGCTTTCTTT. This codes for CASSLDHGGSEAFF. Variable domain in full (rest from reference TRBV11-3 and TRBJ1-1): EAGVVQSPRYKIIEKKQPVAFWCNPISGHNTLYWYLQNLGQGPELLIRYENEEAVDDSQLPKDRFSAERLKGVDSTLKIQPAELGDSAVYLCASSLDHGGSEAFFGQGTRLTVV.

The chain employs TRBV28 and TRBJ1-3; 10 nucleotides agree with TRBD1. This CDR3 is 15 amino acids long. Germline lookup yields CDR1 MDHEN and CDR2 SYDVKM. Trimming took 3 bases from V and 1 from J; bases not matched to a gene: 0. The CDR3 sequence is CASSLDRGSGNTIYF. The CDR3 region has the DNA TGTGCCAGCAGTTTGGACAGGGGGTCTGGAAACACCATATATTTT.

In the case of this clone: Within the sample, other DNA sequences also encode this same CDR3. V and J are TRBV18 and TRBJ1-2; 10 nucleotides agree with TRBD1. Losses at the gene ends were 3 bases for V and 7 bases for J; bases not matched to a gene: 2. In germline, CDR1 is KGHSH, CDR2 LQKENI. This CDR3 contains 13 residues. CDR3 protein: CASSPGQGGGYTF. The CDR3 DNA reads TGTGCCAGCTCACCCGGACAGGGGGGTGGCTACACCTTC.

The rearrangement links TRBV3-1 (or the pseudogene TRBV3-2) to TRBJ2-3, with D perhaps TRBD2 (5 bases). The CDR3 has 17 amino acids. Trimming shortened V by 3 bases and J by 4 bases, and 20 bases separated the two germline ends. Germline assignment: CDR1 LGHDT and CDR2 YNNKEL (reference sequence). The CDR3 reads CASSQTTNPHQADTQYF. The CDR3, as DNA: TGTGCCAGCAGCCAGACGACTAACCCTCATCAGGCAGATACGCAGTATTTT.

This chain joins TRBV27 and TRBJ1-3; D ambiguous. The V gene's germline CDR1 is MNHEY and CDR2 SMNVEV (reference sequence). V lost 3 bases and J lost 1, with 4 bases in between. The CDR3 runs to 13 residues. CDR3 sequence: CASSFTSGNTIYF. The CDR3 DNA reads TGTGCCAGCAGTTTTACATCTGGAAACACCATATATTTT.

The chain has TRBV5-1 and TRBJ1-3; weak D call: TRBD1 (6 bases). CDR3 length equals 16 residues. V was clipped by 4 bases and J by 0 bases, with 14 bases between them. Germline assignment: CDR1 SGHRS and CDR2 YFSETQ. The CDR3 sequence is CASSPLGGGSGNTIYF. Written as DNA, the CDR3 is TGCGCCAGCAGCCCTCTGGGAGGGGGCTCTGGAAACACCATATATTTT.

Only one count was recorded for this clone. The chain couples TRBV18 to TRBJ2-5; D call uncertain. This CDR3 has 13 residues. Trimming removed 2 bases from V and 1 base from J, with 5 bases in between. Germline assignment: CDR1 KGHSH and CDR2 LQKENI. CDR3 loop: CASSPGIQETQYF. The CDR3 coding sequence is TGTGCCAGCTCACCAGGCATCCAAGAGACCCAGTACTTC.

The count of this clone is one. J is TRBJ1-2 and V is TRBV15; tentatively, D is TRBD1 (6 bases). V was pared by 1 base and J by 2 bases, with 11 bases between. Germline V CDR1 and CDR2: LNHNV, YYDKDF (reference sequence). CDR3 length equals 15 residues. The CDR3 nucleotides are TGTGCCACCAGCAGAGCCTGGACAGCGAACTATGGCTACACCTTC. Protein sequence: CATSRAWTANYGYTF.

V gene TRBV7-2 combines with J gene TRBJ1-5; D is possibly TRBD1 (5 bases). V was trimmed by 3 bases and J by 4 bases, leaving 7 bases between them. CDR1 SGHTA and CDR2 FQGNSA come from the germline V gene. This CDR3 contains 13 residues. CDR3 in amino acids: CASSFDRNQPQHF. The CDR3 coding sequence is TGTGCCAGCAGCTTTGACAGAAATCAGCCCCAGCATTTT.

The rearrangement uses TRBV19 and TRBJ2-3, with D hard to call. Germline CDR1 is LNHDA and CDR2 is SQIVND (reference sequence). The CDR3 contains 14 residues. The V end was cut by 5 bases, the J end by 8 bases, with 17 bases between. DNA for the CDR3: TGTGCCAGTAGTTTTGAGAGAGTTTTTGTTACGCAGTATTTT. Residues: CASSFERVFVTQYF.

The gene calls are TRBV12-1 and TRBJ1-1; the table gives TRBD1 as D, unverified against the DNA. TRBV12-1 is deemed a pseudogene. CDR3 length: 14 residues. This CDR3 reads CASSLDRGGPEAFF. The CDR3, as DNA: TGTGCCAGCAGCTTGGACAGAGGGGGACCTGAAGCTTTCTTT.

This chain joins TRBV5-8 and TRBJ2-4, with a tentative D call TRBD1 (5 bases). The CDR3 spans 14 residues. The germline V gene has CDR1 SGHTS and CDR2 YDEGEE. V lost 1 base and J lost 10, with 15 bases in between. The CDR3 region has the DNA TGTGCCAGCAGCTTGAGGGCAGGGCGTCCTATTCAGTACTTC. This gives the protein CASSLRAGRPIQYF.

As for this clone: One junction end disagrees with the germline gene, perhaps due to a read error. The chain has TRBV27 and TRBJ2-3, with 15 positions matching TRBD2. Germline V gene sequence: CDR1 MNHEY, CDR2 SMNVEV (reference sequence). This CDR3 comprises 18 residues. The CDR3 here is CASSISWTSGGGTDTQYF. The CDR3 coding sequence is TGTGCCAGCAGTATATCTTGGACTAGCGGGGGGGGGACAGATACGCAGTATTTT.